These T cell receptor beta chains were read from a single sample in a study of T-cell reconstitution after alpha-beta-depleted transplantation in children. MiXCR, run by TCRdb on the PCR reads, gives a single entry per CDR3 protein. The profile shows 750,000 to 950,000 distinct CDR3 sequences, roughly 15% of them singletons. Material: PBMCs, mostly from graft donor cells, obtained 360 days after TCRalphabeta/CD19-depleted stem cell transplant. The receptors stem from a male patient aged 5 to 17 who had a stem cell transplant for acute lymphoblastic leukemia, so the T cells may come from the graft donor. CDR3s include the opening cysteine and the closing phenylalanine or tryptophan. A D gene is named only where the DNA matches it firmly. Clone size, where shown, is once, few, many, or a class for clones that have expanded.

j_call v_call d_call clone_size cdr3_aa cdr3_nt
TRBJ2-1 TRBV20-1 - few CSAPDRARAGGEFF TGCAGTGCTCCTGACAGGGCTAGGGCAGGGGGGGAGTTCTTC
TRBJ1-3 TRBV7-9 - many CASSSVRSGNTIYF TGTGCCAGCAGCTCGGTCCGCTCTGGAAACACCATATATTTT
TRBJ1-3 TRBV29-1 TRBD1 few CSVEDRGPGNTIYF TGCAGCGTTGAAGACAGGGGGCCTGGAAACACCATATATTTT
TRBJ1-1 TRBV7-6 - - CASSLRAPNTEAFF TGTGCCAGCAGCTTAAGGGCTCCGAACACTGAAGCTTTCTTT
TRBJ2-5 TRBV7-9 TRBD1 - CASSSEGGTGMKETQYF TGTGCCAGCAGCTCCGAGGGGGGGACAGGGATGAAAGAGACCCAGTACTTC
TRBJ2-5 TRBV5-6 - few CASSFREAGETQYF TGTGCCAGCAGCTTTAGGGAGGCCGGGGAGACCCAGTACTTC
TRBJ2-7 TRBV5-1 - few CASSLVGEDSSYEQYF TGCGCCAGCAGCTTGGTGGGTGAGGACAGCTCCTACGAGCAGTACTTC
TRBJ2-3 TRBV3-1 - - CASSHDVPLGADTQYF TGTGCCAGCAGCCACGACGTCCCCCTAGGCGCAGATACGCAGTATTTT
TRBJ1-5 TRBV20-1 - - CSARENRGNQPQHF TGCAGTGCTAGAGAGAACAGGGGCAATCAGCCCCAGCATTTT
TRBJ2-1 TRBV29-1 TRBD2 many CSVVSLAEYNEQFF TGCAGCGTTGTGAGTCTAGCGGAATACAATGAGCAGTTCTTC
TRBJ2-1 TRBV5-6 - - CASSLLGNSYNEQFF TGTGCCAGCAGTTTACTGGGGAACTCCTACAATGAGCAGTTCTTC
TRBJ2-3 TRBV3-1 - - CASSQDQASTDTQYF TGTGCCAGCAGCCAAGACCAAGCAAGCACAGATACGCAGTATTTT
TRBJ2-5 TRBV6-6 - few CASGFLRAQETQYF TGTGCCAGCGGATTTCTCAGGGCCCAAGAGACCCAGTACTTC
TRBJ2-1 TRBV6-1 TRBD1 - CATCPTTGVSYNEQFF TGTGCCACCTGTCCTACAACAGGGGTCAGCTACAATGAGCAGTTCTTC
TRBJ1-2 TRBV5-1 TRBD1 few CASSTGQGGYTF TGCGCCAGCAGCACGGGACAGGGAGGCTACACCTTC
TRBJ2-5 TRBV5-1 - few CASSLISSSAQTQYF TGCGCCAGCAGCTTGATTTCCTCCTCGGCCCAGACCCAGTACTTC
TRBJ1-1 TRBV3-1 - - CASSTWTVLNTEAFF TGTGCCAGCAGCACATGGACAGTTCTTAACACTGAAGCTTTCTTT
TRBJ1-5 TRBV4-1 - - CASSQEYSGHNQPQHF TGCGCCAGCAGCCAAGAATATTCGGGTCACAATCAGCCCCAGCATTTT
TRBJ2-1 TRBV11-2 TRBD2 - CASSSLSGRINEQFF TGTGCCAGCAGCTCCCTTAGCGGGAGAATCAATGAGCAGTTCTTC
TRBJ2-1 TRBV28 - - CASTLLRGNEQFF TGTGCCAGCACCTTATTGAGGGGTAATGAGCAGTTCTTC
TRBJ2-1 TRBV4-2 - many CASSQLAKSYNEQFF TGTGCCAGCAGCCAACTAGCGAAATCCTACAATGAGCAGTTCTTC
TRBJ2-7 TRBV7-9 TRBD2 few CASSPIGSSGYVYEQYF TGTGCCAGCAGCCCAATTGGGTCTAGCGGTTACGTCTACGAGCAGTACTTC
TRBJ2-6 TRBV29-1 - - CSVEGLAGANVLTF TGCAGCGTTGAGGGTCTCGCCGGGGCCAACGTCCTGACTTTC
TRBJ1-6 TRBV5-1 - - CASSINSPAAGANSPLHF TGCGCCAGCAGCATTAACTCGCCGGCGGCAGGGGCTAATTCACCCCTCCACTTT
TRBJ2-7 TRBV27 - - CASSLSLEYEQYF TGTGCCAGCAGTTTATCTTTGGAGTACGAGCAGTACTTC
TRBJ2-7 TRBV3-1 - few CASASNREQYF TGTGCCAGCGCCTCGAACCGCGAGCAGTACTTC
TRBJ1-4 TRBV20-1 TRBD1 many CSARTGTNEKLFF TGCAGTGCTAGGACAGGGACTAATGAAAAACTGTTTTTT
TRBJ2-5 TRBV7-2 - many CASSLLTMYQETQYF TGTGCCAGCAGCTTGTTAACTATGTACCAAGAGACCCAGTACTTC
TRBJ2-5 TRBV7-9 TRBD2 - CASSSYSGRKAF TGTGCCAGCAGCTCCTATAGCGGGAGAAAGGCCTTC
TRBJ2-5 TRBV10-3 TRBD2 - CAISGLAGAETQYF TGTGCCATCAGTGGGCTAGCGGGCGCAGAGACCCAGTACTTC
TRBJ2-1 TRBV24-1 TRBD2 - CATSDQTSGSNEQFF TGTGCCACCAGTGACCAGACTAGCGGGAGCAATGAGCAGTTCTTC
TRBJ2-5 TRBV5-1 - few CASSLGAMYQETQYF TGCGCCAGCAGCTTGGGAGCGATGTACCAAGAGACCCAGTACTTC
TRBJ2-7 TRBV29-1 - - CSVVAPERQYF TGCAGCGTTGTTGCCCCCGAGCGGCAGTACTTC
TRBJ2-3 TRBV5-1 TRBD2 - CASSLPAGVGPDTQYF TGCGCCAGCAGCTTGCCGGCGGGAGTGGGTCCAGATACGCAGTATTTT
TRBJ2-4 TRBV4-2 - many CASSQESIPAKNIQYF TGTGCCAGCAGCCAAGAGTCGATTCCAGCCAAAAACATTCAGTACTTC
TRBJ2-7 TRBV12-1 - - CASSWGLGGYEQYF TGTGCCAGCAGCTGGGGACTAGGTGGCTACGAGCAGTACTTC
TRBJ2-5 TRBV2 - few CASSGNTVETQYF TGTGCCAGCAGTGGGAACACGGTAGAGACCCAGTACTTC
TRBJ2-5 TRBV5-1 - many CASSSRGYETQYF TGCGCCAGCAGCTCTAGAGGATACGAGACCCAGTACTTC
TRBJ2-6 TRBV18 - - CASSPSGPGANVLTF TGTGCCAGCTCACCATCGGGCCCTGGGGCCAACGTCCTGACTTTC
TRBJ2-6 TRBV5-1 - - CASSGTEAGANVLTF TGCGCCAGCAGCGGCACAGAGGCTGGGGCCAACGTCCTGACTTTC
TRBJ2-2 TRBV7-8 - few CASSFVRRTGELFF TGTGCCAGCAGCTTCGTTAGGAGAACCGGGGAGCTGTTTTTT
TRBJ2-3 TRBV10-1 TRBD2 - CASSDPRASGVTDTQYF TGCGCCAGCAGTGACCCGAGGGCTAGCGGGGTCACAGATACGCAGTATTTT
TRBJ2-7 TRBV29-1 - - CSVDFPASPVGQYF TGCAGCGTTGATTTCCCCGCGAGTCCTGTCGGGCAGTACTTC
TRBJ2-3 TRBV11-2 - - CASSKIPSSTDTQYF TGTGCCAGCAGCAAGATCCCGTCCTCCACAGATACGCAGTATTTT
TRBJ1-1 TRBV18 TRBD1 - CASSPGTERLEAFF TGTGCCAGCTCGCCCGGGACAGAGCGTCTTGAAGCTTTCTTT
TRBJ2-1 TRBV29-1 - - CSVVQPGAHEQFF TGCAGCGTTGTCCAACCGGGGGCACATGAGCAGTTCTTC
TRBJ2-7 TRBV5-1 TRBD2 - CASSPTSGTYEQYF TGCGCCAGCAGCCCGACTAGCGGAACCTACGAGCAGTACTTC
TRBJ2-7 TRBV6-5 - - CASSYSLSGSPEQYF TGTGCCAGCAGTTACTCGCTTAGCGGTAGCCCCGAGCAGTACTTC
TRBJ2-1 TRBV10-3 TRBD2 - CAISETSGRSHEQFF TGTGCCATCAGTGAAACTAGCGGGAGATCCCATGAGCAGTTCTTC
TRBJ2-7 TRBV20-1 - few CSATYEQYF TGCAGTGCTACCTACGAGCAGTACTTC
TRBJ2-1 TRBV12-3/TRBV12-4 - - CACLGSSYNEQFF TGTGCCTGCTTAGGCAGCTCCTACAATGAGCAGTTCTTC
TRBJ2-1 TRBV20-1 TRBD2 - CSAYTSGRSSVNNEQFF TGCAGTGCATATACTAGCGGGAGAAGTTCGGTTAACAATGAGCAGTTCTTC
TRBJ2-7 TRBV18 TRBD2 many CASSPILGLAVNEQYF TGTGCCAGCTCACCTATATTGGGACTAGCGGTAAACGAGCAGTACTTC
TRBJ2-1 TRBV15 TRBD1 - CATSPRDSSYNEQFF TGTGCCACCAGCCCCAGGGACAGCTCCTACAATGAGCAGTTCTTC
TRBJ2-1 TRBV5-1 - few CASSLVFNEQFF TGCGCCAGCAGCTTGGTTTTTAATGAGCAGTTCTTC
TRBJ2-7 TRBV7-9 TRBD1 few CASSYTGGINEQYF TGTGCCAGCAGCTATACAGGGGGCATAAACGAGCAGTACTTC
TRBJ2-3 TRBV24-1 - - CATSEPSWDTQYF TGTGCCACCAGTGAGCCGTCTTGGGATACGCAGTATTTT
TRBJ2-7 TRBV5-6 - few CASSLLGHEQYF TGTGCCAGCAGCCTGTTGGGGCACGAGCAGTACTTC
TRBJ2-1 TRBV5-1 TRBD2 - CASRPWTSGTYNEQFF TGCGCCAGCAGGCCTTGGACTAGCGGGACTTACAATGAGCAGTTCTTC